Shown below are 31 T cell receptor beta chains from a single sample sequenced in a study of human T cells and chemical hapten exposure. TCRdb independently ran MiXCR on the 5' RACE reads; one entry per CDR3 protein. Here the sample spans about 120,000 distinct CDR3 sequences, approximately 19% being singletons. Blood, whole and unfractionated, served as the source for total RNA extraction. These TCRs come from a human donor in good health.

The V and J genes are TRBV11-1 and TRBJ2-1; D might be TRBD2 (5 bases). With 3 bases removed from V and 2 bases from J, the gap between germline ends came to 14 bases. The CDR3 sequence is 16 residues long. CDR1 is SGHAT and CDR2 is FQDESV in the germline V gene (reference sequence). In nucleotides, the CDR3 is TGTGCCAGCAGCTTGGTGGCGGGTAGTCCCTACAATGAGCAGTTCTTC. Protein product: CASSLVAGSPYNEQFF.

This rearrangement joins TRBV5-1 to TRBJ2-3; 14 nucleotides match TRBD2. The germline V gene has CDR1 SGHRS and CDR2 YFSETQ. The trim removed 6 bases at V and 6 bases at J, leaving 6 bases unmatched. The length of the CDR3 is 15 residues. In DNA, the CDR3 is TGCGCCAGCAATCAGGGGACTAGCGGGAGTGATACGCAGTATTTT. This translates into CASNQGTSGSDTQYF.

The table lists this clonotype with many counts. This chain connects TRBV18 to TRBJ2-3, with D possibly being TRBD1 (6 bases). The length of the CDR3 is 14 residues. The V and J ends lost 6 bases and 3 bases respectively, with 13 bases between them. The germline V gene encodes CDR1 KGHSH and CDR2 LQKENI. The CDR3 is CASSPTTGTDTQYF. CDR3 DNA: TGTGCCAGCTCCCCAACTACAGGGACAGATACGCAGTATTTT.

In this sample, this clonotype turned up a few times. The chain carries TRBV7-2 and TRBJ2-5; the D call may be TRBD1 or TRBD2 (5 bases each). Germline values: CDR1 SGHTA, CDR2 FQGNSA. V was cut by 2 bases and J by 5 bases, with 18 bases left in between. The CDR3 length is 16 residues. DNA for the CDR3: TGTGCCAGCAGCTTATTCGGGGACCCCGGATGGGAGACCCAGTACTTC. Protein sequence: CASSLFGDPGWETQYF.

The V call is TRBV29-1, the J call TRBJ2-1; perhaps TRBD1 as D (6 bases). This CDR3 contains 14 residues. The V and J ends lost 7 bases and 0 bases respectively, with 13 bases between them. Germline-derived CDR1 and CDR2 are SQVTM and ANQGSEA. CDR3 DNA sequence: TGCAGCGCAAATAGGGGGAGCTCCTACAATGAGCAGTTCTTC. It encodes CSANRGSSYNEQFF.

The J gene is TRBJ2-1, the V gene TRBV7-6; TRBD2 agrees at 7 bases. The CDR3 runs 16 residues. Trimming removed 2 bases from V and 3 bases from J; junction bases left unmatched: 7. CDR1 and CDR2 (germline): SGHVS, FNYEAQ. As DNA, the CDR3 is TGTGCCAGCAGCTTACTCCCGGGGGGAGGCTACAATGAGCAGTTCTTC. It is translated as CASSLLPGGGYNEQFF.

This clonotype was detected once. The chain uses TRBV4-1 and TRBJ1-4; D unclear. This CDR3 contains 13 residues. V was clipped by 4 bases and J by 8 bases, with 11 bases between them. The germline gives CDR1 MGHRA, CDR2 YSYEKL. CDR3 amino acids: CASSLATEEKLFF. The DNA for the CDR3 is TGCGCCAGCAGCCTAGCCACGGAGGAAAAACTGTTTTTT.

With respect to this clonotype: A junction boundary mismatches the germline segment, possibly from a read error. The chain links TRBV7-7 to TRBJ2-5; D may match TRBD1 or TRBD2 (5 bases each). Germline V lookup: CDR1 SSHAT, CDR2 FNYEAQ (reference sequence). The CDR3 loop spans 14 amino acids. The CDR3 spells CASSWTGTQETQYF. The CDR3, as DNA: TGTGCTAGCAGCTGGACGGGGACCCAAGAGACCCAGTACTTC.

A few counts support this clonotype. The chain joins TRBV7-3 to TRBJ2-7, with a tentative D call TRBD2 (6 bases). Trimming stripped 5 bases from V and 4 bases from J, with 18 bases between. The V gene's germline CDR1 is SGHTA and CDR2 FQGTGA. The CDR3 sequence is 15 residues long. In nucleotides, the CDR3 is TGTGCCAGCAGCCCCCTGGGCGGGGACCCTTACGAGCAGTACTTC. It specifies CASSPLGGDPYEQYF.

This clonotype was detected ten times or more. The chain employs TRBV27 and TRBJ2-7, with 7 nucleotides matching TRBD1. Germline V gives CDR1 MNHEY, CDR2 SMNVEV (reference sequence). The CDR3 has 13 residues. After removal of 6 bases from V and 3 bases from J, the junction contained 5 bases not matched to a gene. CDR3 residues: CASSRGFLYEQYF. The CDR3 DNA follows: TGTGCCAGCAGCAGGGGGTTCCTCTACGAGCAGTACTTC.

The chain recombines TRBV20-1 with TRBJ2-5; 13 bases match TRBD2. Germline CDR1 reads DFQATT; CDR2 reads SNEGSKA (reference sequence). CDR3 length equals 13 residues. CDR3 protein: CSRTSGGLQTQYF. CDR3 in DNA: TGCTCGCGGACTAGCGGGGGCCTGCAGACCCAGTACTTC.

This chain links TRBV5-6 with TRBJ1-5; 12 bases map to TRBD1. V shed 4 bases, J shed 4 bases, and the junction held 9 bases outside the gene matches. This CDR3 has 17 residues. Germline V gives CDR1 SGHDT, CDR2 YYEEEE. CDR3 protein: CASSLGTGGLGNQPQHF. In DNA form, the CDR3 reads TGTGCCAGCAGCCTTGGGACAGGGGGCTTGGGAAATCAGCCCCAGCATTTT.

There are a few counts of this clonotype. The gene calls are TRBV28 and TRBJ2-1; D could derive from TRBD1 or TRBD2 (5 bases each). The germline V and J ends were trimmed by 3 bases and 1 base, with 13 bases remaining between them. CDR3 size: 16 residues. CDR1 and CDR2 from the germline V gene are MDHEN and SYDVKM. The CDR3 DNA sequence: TGTGCCAGCAGTTTCCGCTTGGGGGTTTCCTACAATGAGCAGTTCTTC. Protein product: CASSFRLGVSYNEQFF.

The chain combines TRBV6-5 with TRBJ2-7, with unresolved D. V gave up 0 bases and J gave up 3 bases, with 9 bases separating them. Per germline, CDR1 MNHEY and CDR2 SVGAGI. The CDR3 is made up of 14 amino acids. CDR3 coding DNA: TGTGCCAGCAGTTACTCAACGACTCTCTACGAGCAGTACTTC. Translated, it gives CASSYSTTLYEQYF.

The rearrangement links TRBV20-1 to TRBJ1-5; D may be TRBD1 (5 bases). Trimming took 3 bases from V and 5 from J, leaving 11 bases between them. The V gene's germline CDR1 is DFQATT and CDR2 SNEGSKA (reference sequence). This CDR3 region has 13 residues. The CDR3 DNA is TGCAGTGCTAGGAGGGGCAGTCATCAGCCCCAGCATTTT. Encoded protein: CSARRGSHQPQHF.

The J gene is TRBJ1-3, the V gene TRBV6-5; 8 bases line up with TRBD1. The CDR3 runs to 15 residues. Looked up from germline, CDR1 is MNHEY and CDR2 is SVGAGI. J was trimmed by 4 bases and V by 3 bases; bases with no gene match: 5. The CDR3 DNA sequence: TGTGCCAGCAGTTATTCCCGGGACAGGGGAAACACCATATATTTT. It is translated as CASSYSRDRGNTIYF.

This clonotype has more than one count but fewer than ten. The chain joins TRBV4-1 to TRBJ2-1; TRBD2 matches 10 bases. The CDR3 sequence is 16 residues long. The germline gives CDR1 MGHRA, CDR2 YSYEKL. V was pared by 4 bases and J by 7 bases, with 10 bases of the junction left unmatched. The CDR3 sequence is CASSPLGSGRGNEQFF. In nucleotides, the CDR3 is TGCGCCAGCAGCCCCTTGGGGAGCGGGAGGGGGAATGAGCAGTTCTTC.

J is TRBJ2-1 and V is TRBV28, with 13 nucleotides matching TRBD2. This CDR3 contains 15 residues. V gave up 6 bases and J gave up 8 bases; unmatched junction bases: 7. The germline V gene encodes CDR1 MDHEN and CDR2 SYDVKM. The CDR3 bases are TGTGCCAGCAGCAGGCCGGGACTAGCGGGATATGAGCAGTTCTTC. Amino acids: CASSRPGLAGYEQFF.

This chain connects TRBV29-1 to TRBJ2-3; D may be TRBD2 (5 bases). Germline V gene lookup returns CDR1 SQVTM and CDR2 ANQGSEA. The CDR3 is 13 residues long. Trimming stripped 3 bases from V and 4 bases from J, with 11 bases between. CDR3 in DNA: TGCAGCGTTGAGGGCGGGTTTGCAGATACGCAGTATTTT. Translated: CSVEGGFADTQYF.

This clonotype appeared a few times. The rearrangement joins TRBV3-1 to TRBJ2-7; D possibly corresponds to TRBD2 (6 bases). CDR3 length: 14 amino acids. Germline values: CDR1 LGHDT, CDR2 YNNKEL (reference sequence). V was clipped by 0 bases and J by 5 bases, with 11 bases between them. CDR3 DNA sequence: TGTGCCAGCAGCCAAGAGGGACTGCCCCACGAGCAGTACTTC. It specifies CASSQEGLPHEQYF.

V gene TRBV30 combines with J gene TRBJ2-5; 11 bases are shared with TRBD2. Trimming took 1 base from V and 3 from J; bases not matched to a gene: 4. The CDR3 totals 15 residues. Germline loops: CDR1 GTSNPN, CDR2 SVGIG (reference sequence). The CDR3 is CAWSGTGLAEETQYF. In DNA form, the CDR3 reads TGTGCCTGGAGTGGAACGGGACTAGCGGAAGAGACCCAGTACTTC. The full variable domain, completed using reference TRBV30 and TRBJ2-5, is SQTIHQWPATLVQPVGSPLSLECTVEGTSNPNLYWYRQAAGRGLQLLFYSVGIGQISSEVPQNLSASRPQDRQFILSSKKLLLSDSGFYLCAWSGTGLAEETQYFGPGTRLLVL.

Only a few counts were recorded for this clonotype. V gene TRBV6-5 combines with J gene TRBJ1-2; TRBD1 is a possible D gene (5 bases). Trimming cost V 8 bases and J 0 bases, with 22 bases left between them. Per the germline V gene, CDR1 is MNHEY and CDR2 is SVGAGI. The CDR3 covers 17 residues. CDR3 nucleotides: TGTGCCAGCTGTCCTCATCCGACAGTACTTACTAACTATGGCTACACCTTC. It specifies CASCPHPTVLTNYGYTF.

V and J are TRBV7-9 and TRBJ2-7; D tentatively fits TRBD1 or TRBD2 (6 bases each). V was clipped by 4 bases and J by 0 bases, with 10 bases between them. The CDR3 is 14 amino acids. Germline lookup yields CDR1 SEHNR and CDR2 FQNEAQ (reference sequence). The CDR3 is CASSWRDNSYEQYF. CDR3 DNA sequence: TGTGCCAGCAGCTGGCGGGACAACTCCTACGAGCAGTACTTC.

The chain's CDR3 is CASSYHPGQGKLFF. CDR3 DNA: TGTGCCAGCAGCTACCACCCGGGACAGGGAAAACTGTTTTTT. The chain recombines TRBV7-2 with TRBJ1-4; 9 nucleotides agree with TRBD1. Germline CDR1 and CDR2: SGHTA and FQGNSA. V was clipped by 4 bases and J by 10 bases; unmatched bases: 7. This CDR3 contains 14 residues.

The CDR3 DNA reads as TGTGCCAGCAGCCCTTCTGGCTCACTAGCGCTGACCCAGTACTTC. Translation: CASSPSGSLALTQYF. This rearrangement joins TRBV11-1 to TRBJ2-5; 7 bases agree with TRBD2. J was trimmed by 7 bases and V by 5 bases; bases with no gene match: 13. Germline-derived CDR1 and CDR2 are SGHAT and FQDESV (reference sequence). The CDR3 has 15 residues.

This rearrangement joins TRBV7-3 to TRBJ2-3; 11 bases map to TRBD2. CDR3 length: 15 amino acids. The J segment lost 2 bases and the V segment lost 6 bases, leaving 4 bases of the junction unmatched. The germline V gene encodes CDR1 SGHTA and CDR2 FQGTGA. The CDR3 reads CASRSGLAATDTQYF. Written as DNA, the CDR3 is TGTGCCAGCAGATCGGGACTAGCGGCCACAGATACGCAGTATTTT.

The V gene is TRBV5-8, the J gene TRBJ1-5, with 7 bases matching TRBD1. CDR1 is SGHTS, CDR2 YDEGEE, per germline. The CDR3 consists of 16 residues. With V trimmed by 4 bases and J by 4 bases, 11 bases remained unmatched. In DNA, the CDR3 is TGTGCCAGCAGCCCGGAAGCCGGGACAGTTAATCAGCCCCAGCATTTT. This gives the protein CASSPEAGTVNQPQHF.

The sample holds a few counts of this clonotype. CDR3 nucleotides: TGTGCCAGCAGCCAAGCGGGAGTTTCCTACAATGAGCAGTTCTTC. This gives the protein CASSQAGVSYNEQFF. This chain uses TRBV4-2 with TRBJ2-1; a possible D gene is TRBD2 (6 bases). The CDR3 contains 15 residues. Per germline, CDR1 LGHNA and CDR2 YNFKEQ. V lost 1 base and J lost 1, with 8 bases in between.

The chain carries TRBV5-4 and TRBJ1-2, with a tentative D call TRBD1 (5 bases). Germline CDR1 is SGHNT and CDR2 is YYREEE (reference sequence). Trimming removed 0 bases from V and 4 bases from J, with 10 bases in between. The CDR3 totals 14 residues. The CDR3 bases are TGTGCCAGCAGCTTGGCGGGGGGTGGCTATGGCTACACCTTC. Translation: CASSLAGGGYGYTF.

The V and J genes are TRBV5-1 and TRBJ2-7; 7 bases map to TRBD1. V was clipped by 4 bases and J by 3 bases; unmatched bases: 13. CDR3 length: 16 residues. Per the germline V gene, CDR1 is SGHRS and CDR2 is YFSETQ. CDR3 nucleotides: TGCGCCAGCAGCAAGGCTGAGGCGGACAGGAACTACGAGCAGTACTTC. Translating it yields CASSKAEADRNYEQYF.

A note on this clonotype: A read error is possible here, since a much larger clone lies one base away. The genes are TRBV7-2 and TRBJ1-2; possible D gene TRBD1, 5 bases. Per the germline V gene, CDR1 is SGHTA and CDR2 is FQGNSA. Trimming removed 0 bases at V and 8 bases at J, with 16 bases between. CDR3 size: 15 residues. CDR3 coding DNA: TGTGCCAGCAGCTTAGCGGGGGGAACCTGGGGCGGCTACACCTTC. Translated, it gives CASSLAGGTWGGYTF.